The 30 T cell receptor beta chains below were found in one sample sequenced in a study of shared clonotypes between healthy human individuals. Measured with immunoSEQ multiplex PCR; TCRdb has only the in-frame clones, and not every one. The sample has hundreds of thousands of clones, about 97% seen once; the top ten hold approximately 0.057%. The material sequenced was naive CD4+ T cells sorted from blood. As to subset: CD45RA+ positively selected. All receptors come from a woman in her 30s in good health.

Written as DNA, the CDR3 is TGTGCCAGCAGTTCGGGTGACGGGCGCTACGAGCAGTACTTC. Its translation: CASSSGDGRYEQYF. The chain is built from TRBV28 and TRBJ2-7; D is uncertain. CDR1 is MDHEN, CDR2 SYDVKM, per germline. This CDR3 comprises 14 residues. The ends were cut back, 4 bases at V and 3 bases at J, with 13 bases in the middle.

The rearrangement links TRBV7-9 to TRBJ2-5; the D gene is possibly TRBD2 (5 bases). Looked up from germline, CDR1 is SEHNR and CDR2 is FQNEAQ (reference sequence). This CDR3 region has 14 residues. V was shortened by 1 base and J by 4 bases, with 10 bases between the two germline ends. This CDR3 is CASSLVGVGETQYF. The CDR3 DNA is TGTGCCAGCAGCTTAGTGGGAGTCGGAGAGACCCAGTACTTC.

The CDR3 bases are TGTGCCAGCAGCTCAGGACGACAGGGAGACACTGAAGCTTTCTTT. Translated: CASSSGRQGDTEAFF. The rearrangement links TRBV7-2 to TRBJ1-1; 7 bases are a match to TRBD1. J lost 3 bases, V lost 4 bases, and 8 bases had no gene match. This CDR3 is built from 15 residues. Germline lookup yields CDR1 SGHTA and CDR2 FQGNSA.

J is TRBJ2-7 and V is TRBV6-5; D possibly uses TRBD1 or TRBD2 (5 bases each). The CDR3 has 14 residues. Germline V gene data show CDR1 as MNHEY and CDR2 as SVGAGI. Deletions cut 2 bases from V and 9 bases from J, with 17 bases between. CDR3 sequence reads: CASSYLRDPQGQYF. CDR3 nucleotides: TGTGCCAGCAGTTACCTAAGGGACCCTCAGGGGCAGTACTTC.

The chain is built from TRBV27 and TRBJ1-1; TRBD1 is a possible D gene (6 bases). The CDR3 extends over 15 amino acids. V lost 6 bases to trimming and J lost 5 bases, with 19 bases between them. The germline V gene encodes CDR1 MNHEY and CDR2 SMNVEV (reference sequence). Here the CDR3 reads CASSSTDSRKTEAFF. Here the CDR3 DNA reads TGTGCCAGCAGCTCCACGGACAGCCGGAAGACTGAAGCTTTCTTT.

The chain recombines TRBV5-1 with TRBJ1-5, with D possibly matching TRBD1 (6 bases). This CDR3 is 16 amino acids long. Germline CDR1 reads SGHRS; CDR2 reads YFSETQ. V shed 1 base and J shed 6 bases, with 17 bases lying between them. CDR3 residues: CASSLWAGELTQPQHF. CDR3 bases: TGCGCCAGCAGCTTGTGGGCAGGGGAGTTGACTCAGCCCCAGCATTTT.

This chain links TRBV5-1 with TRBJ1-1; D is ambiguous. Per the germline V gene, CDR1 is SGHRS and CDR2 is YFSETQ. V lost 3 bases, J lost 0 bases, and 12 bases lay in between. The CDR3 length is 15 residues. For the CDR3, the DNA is TGCGCCAGCAGCTCGTCCCCCGGGTTGAACACTGAAGCTTTCTTT. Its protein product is CASSSSPGLNTEAFF.

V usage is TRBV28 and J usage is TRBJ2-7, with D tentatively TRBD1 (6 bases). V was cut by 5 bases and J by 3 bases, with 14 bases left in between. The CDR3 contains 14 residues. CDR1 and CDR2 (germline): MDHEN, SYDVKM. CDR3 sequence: CASSRPGQSYEQYF. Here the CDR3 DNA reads TGTGCCAGCAGTCGTCCCGGACAGAGCTACGAGCAGTACTTC.

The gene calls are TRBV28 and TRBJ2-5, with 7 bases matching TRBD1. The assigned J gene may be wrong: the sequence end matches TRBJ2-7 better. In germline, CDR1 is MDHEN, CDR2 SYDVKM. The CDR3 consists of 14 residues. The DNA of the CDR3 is TGTGCCAGCATCGACCGGGACAGAGTCTACGAGCAGTACTTC. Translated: CASIDRDRVYEQYF.

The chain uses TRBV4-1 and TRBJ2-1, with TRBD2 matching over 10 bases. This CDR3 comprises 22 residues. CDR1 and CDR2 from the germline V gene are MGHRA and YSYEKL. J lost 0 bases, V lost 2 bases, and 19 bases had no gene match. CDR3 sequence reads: CASSQRTGARTSGHSSYNEQFF. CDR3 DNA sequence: TGCGCCAGCAGCCAAAGGACAGGAGCTCGGACTAGCGGCCATAGCTCCTACAATGAGCAGTTCTTC.

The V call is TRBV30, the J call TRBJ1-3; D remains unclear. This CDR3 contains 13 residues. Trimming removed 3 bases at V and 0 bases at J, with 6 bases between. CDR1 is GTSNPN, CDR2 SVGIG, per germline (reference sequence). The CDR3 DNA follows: TGTGCCTGGAGCTCTATCTCTGGAAACACCATATATTTT. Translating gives CAWSSISGNTIYF. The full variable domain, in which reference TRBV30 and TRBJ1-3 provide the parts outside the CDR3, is SQTIHQWPATLVQPVGSPLSLECTVEGTSNPNLYWYRQAAGRGLQLLFYSVGIGQISSEVPQNLSASRPQDRQFILSSKKLLLSDSGFYLCAWSSISGNTIYFGEGSWLTVV.

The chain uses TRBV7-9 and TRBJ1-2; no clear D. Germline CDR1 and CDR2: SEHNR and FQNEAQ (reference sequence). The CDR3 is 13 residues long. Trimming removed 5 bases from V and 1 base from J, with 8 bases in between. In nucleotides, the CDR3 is TGTGCCAGCAGCCACCAGGATAACTATGGCTACACCTTC. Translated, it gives CASSHQDNYGYTF.

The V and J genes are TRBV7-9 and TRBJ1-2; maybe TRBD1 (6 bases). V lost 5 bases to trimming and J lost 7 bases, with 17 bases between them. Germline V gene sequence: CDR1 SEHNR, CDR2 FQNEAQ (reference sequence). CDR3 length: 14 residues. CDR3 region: CASSALGGFAGYTF. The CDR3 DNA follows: TGTGCCAGCAGCGCCCTAGGGGGGTTCGCTGGCTACACCTTC.

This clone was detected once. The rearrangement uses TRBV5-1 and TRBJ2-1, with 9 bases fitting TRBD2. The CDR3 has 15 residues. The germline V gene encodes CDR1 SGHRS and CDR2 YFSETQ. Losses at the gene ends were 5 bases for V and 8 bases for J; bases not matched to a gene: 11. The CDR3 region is CASRSLLAGKDEQFF. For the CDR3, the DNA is TGCGCCAGCAGGTCCCTACTAGCGGGTAAGGATGAGCAGTTCTTC.

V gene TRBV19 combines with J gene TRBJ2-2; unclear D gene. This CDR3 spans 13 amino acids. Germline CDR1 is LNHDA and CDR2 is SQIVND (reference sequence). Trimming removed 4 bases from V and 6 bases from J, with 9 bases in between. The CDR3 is CASSTRTSGELFF. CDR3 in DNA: TGTGCCAGTAGTACGAGGACGTCCGGGGAGCTGTTTTTT.

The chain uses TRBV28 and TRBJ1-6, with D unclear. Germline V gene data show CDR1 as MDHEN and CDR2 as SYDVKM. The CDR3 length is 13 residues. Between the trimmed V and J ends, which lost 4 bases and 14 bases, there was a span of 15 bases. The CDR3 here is CASSSRNSRSLHF. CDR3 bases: TGTGCCAGCAGTTCTAGGAATTCAAGGTCCCTCCACTTT.

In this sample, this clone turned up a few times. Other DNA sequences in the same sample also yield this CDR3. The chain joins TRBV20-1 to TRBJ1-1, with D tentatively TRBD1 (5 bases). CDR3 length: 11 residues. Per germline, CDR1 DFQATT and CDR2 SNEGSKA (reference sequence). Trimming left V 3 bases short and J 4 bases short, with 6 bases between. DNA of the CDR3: TGCAGTGCTAGTGGGGGCACTGAAGCTTTCTTT. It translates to CSASGGTEAFF.

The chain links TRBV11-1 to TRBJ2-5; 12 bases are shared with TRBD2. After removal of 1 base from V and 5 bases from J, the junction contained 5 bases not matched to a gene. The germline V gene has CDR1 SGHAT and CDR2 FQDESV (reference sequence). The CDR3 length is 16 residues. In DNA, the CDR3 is TGTGCCAGCAGCTTAGGACTAGCGGGAGTAGGGGAGACCCAGTACTTC. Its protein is CASSLGLAGVGETQYF.

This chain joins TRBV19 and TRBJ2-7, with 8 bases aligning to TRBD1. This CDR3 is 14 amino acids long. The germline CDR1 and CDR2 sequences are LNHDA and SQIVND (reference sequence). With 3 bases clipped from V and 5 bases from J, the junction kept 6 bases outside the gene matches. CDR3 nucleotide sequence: TGTGCCAGTAGTATGGCCAGGGGGCAAGACGAGCAGTACTTC. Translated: CASSMARGQDEQYF.

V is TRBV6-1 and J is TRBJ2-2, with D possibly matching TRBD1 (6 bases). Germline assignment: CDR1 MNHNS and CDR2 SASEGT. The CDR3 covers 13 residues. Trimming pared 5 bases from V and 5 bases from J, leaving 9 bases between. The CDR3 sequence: CASSITGTGELFF. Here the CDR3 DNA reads TGTGCCAGCAGTATAACAGGGACCGGGGAGCTGTTTTTT.

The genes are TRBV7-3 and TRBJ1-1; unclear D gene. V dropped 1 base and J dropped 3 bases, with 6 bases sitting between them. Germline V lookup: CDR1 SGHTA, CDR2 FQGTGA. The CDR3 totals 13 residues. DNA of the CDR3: TGTGCCAGCAGCTTAAACCGGGACACTGAAGCTTTCTTT. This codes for CASSLNRDTEAFF.

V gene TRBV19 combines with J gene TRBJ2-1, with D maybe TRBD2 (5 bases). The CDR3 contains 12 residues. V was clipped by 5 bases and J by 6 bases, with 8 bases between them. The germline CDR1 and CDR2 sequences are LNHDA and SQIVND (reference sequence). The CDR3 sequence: CASSPDSNEQFF. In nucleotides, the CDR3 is TGTGCCAGTAGTCCGGACTCCAATGAGCAGTTCTTC.

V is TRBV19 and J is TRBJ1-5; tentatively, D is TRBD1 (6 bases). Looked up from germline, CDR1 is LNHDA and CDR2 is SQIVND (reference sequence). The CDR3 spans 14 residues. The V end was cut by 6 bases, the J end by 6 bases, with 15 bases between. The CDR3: CASRPGGPSQPQHF. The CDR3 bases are TGTGCCAGTAGGCCCGGGGGGCCCAGTCAGCCCCAGCATTTT.

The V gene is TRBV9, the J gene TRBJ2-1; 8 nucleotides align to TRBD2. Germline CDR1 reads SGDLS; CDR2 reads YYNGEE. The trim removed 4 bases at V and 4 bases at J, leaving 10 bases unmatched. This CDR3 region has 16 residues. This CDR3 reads CASSPRGLAGYNEQFF. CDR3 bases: TGTGCCAGCAGCCCGAGGGGTCTAGCGGGTTACAATGAGCAGTTCTTC.

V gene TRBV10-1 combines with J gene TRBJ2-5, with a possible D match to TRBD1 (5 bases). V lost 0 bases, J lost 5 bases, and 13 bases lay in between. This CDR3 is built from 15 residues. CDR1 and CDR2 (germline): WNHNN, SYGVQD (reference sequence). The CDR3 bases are TGCGCCAGCAGTGAGTCTAGTAGACAGTGGGAGACCCAGTACTTC. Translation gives CASSESSRQWETQYF.

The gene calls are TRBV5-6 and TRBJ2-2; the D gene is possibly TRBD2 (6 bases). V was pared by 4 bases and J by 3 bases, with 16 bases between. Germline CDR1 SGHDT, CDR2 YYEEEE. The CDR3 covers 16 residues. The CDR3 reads CASSPWGLSDTGELFF. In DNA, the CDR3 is TGTGCCAGCAGCCCTTGGGGACTTTCCGACACCGGGGAGCTGTTTTTT.

Here the CDR3 DNA reads TGTGCCAGCAGTTTACCCCGGACTAACTACGAGCAGTACTTC. It yields the protein CASSLPRTNYEQYF. The rearrangement links TRBV28 to TRBJ2-7, with D possibly being TRBD2 (6 bases). Germline V gene sequence: CDR1 MDHEN, CDR2 SYDVKM. V was shortened by 2 bases and J by 3 bases, with 11 bases between the two germline ends. The CDR3 length is 14 residues.

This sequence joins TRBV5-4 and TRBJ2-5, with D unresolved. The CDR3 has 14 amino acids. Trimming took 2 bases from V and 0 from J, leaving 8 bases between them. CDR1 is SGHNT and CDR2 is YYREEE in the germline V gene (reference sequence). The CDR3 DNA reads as TGTGCCAGCAGCTTACGTACAAACCAAGAGACCCAGTACTTC. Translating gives CASSLRTNQETQYF.

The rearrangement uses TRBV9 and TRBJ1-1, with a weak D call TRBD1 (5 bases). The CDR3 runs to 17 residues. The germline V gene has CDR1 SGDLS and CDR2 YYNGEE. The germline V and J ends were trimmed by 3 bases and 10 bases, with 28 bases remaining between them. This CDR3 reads CASSEGTGRSNGRRAFF. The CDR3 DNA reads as TGTGCCAGCAGCGAAGGGACGGGGAGATCTAACGGCCGTAGAGCTTTCTTT.

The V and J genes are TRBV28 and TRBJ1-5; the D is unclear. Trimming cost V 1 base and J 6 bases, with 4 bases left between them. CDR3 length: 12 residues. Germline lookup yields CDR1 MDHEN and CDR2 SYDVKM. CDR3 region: CASSLSLQPQHF. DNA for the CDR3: TGTGCCAGCAGTTTATCACTTCAGCCCCAGCATTTT.